This TCR beta chain was identified in a study of blood T cell repertoires in COVID-19. Whole-study context: Whether acute or convalescent, the COVID-19 samples came from the United States, Italy and Spain. PBMCs, B-cell-depleted T cells, or T cells were the source of the cDNA or gDNA that made up the material.

This CDR3 has 15 amino acids. Germline CDR1 and CDR2: LGHDT and YNNKEL (reference sequence). Source study methods: By means of reference gene primer amplification, nucleated cell counts were estimated. Assay: immunoSEQ multiplex PCR; the TCRdb copy retains only in-frame clones and omits some. D and trimming come from the DNA, and the V and J calls and clone size come from that table. The sample records roughly 100,000 clones, 65% to 90% being singletons. Concerning this clone itself: At one boundary the junction diverges from the germline segment, which might be a read error.

This TCR was recovered from a man older than 75 with acute or convalescent COVID-19. The chain recombines TRBV3-1 (or the pseudogene TRBV3-2) with TRBJ2-1; 11 bases align to TRBD2. Sequencing was done on a sample of peripheral blood. CDR3 in amino acids: CASTQTSGSSNEQFF. The CDR3 coding sequence is TGTGCCAGCACCCAAACTAGCGGGAGTTCGAATGAGCAGTTCTTC.